The rows below give T cell receptor beta chains drawn from one sample of a study of read filtering for tumor transcriptome and immune sequencing. TCRdb reanalysed the reads using MiXCR and keeps one entry per CDR3 protein. This sample has 75,000 to 95,000 distinct CDR3 sequences, with around a fifth found just once. Sequencing was carried out using a population of CD138-negative cells sorted from bone marrow. The receptors were gathered from a donor aged 40 or over with multiple myeloma. The CDR3 runs from the conserved cysteine through the conserved F or W. D genes are given only for firm matches. Size values are once, few and many counts, or a class for expanded clones, and some rows have none.

many NA TRBJ2-4 TRBV28 TGTGCCAGCAGAGAAAACAGGGGGGGCGGCAAAAACATTCAGTACTTC CASRENRGGGKNIQYF
few NA TRBJ2-5 TRBV20-1 TGCAGTGCTAGGGGGCTACCGGGACTGCAAGAGACCCAGTACTTC CSARGLPGLQETQYF
NA NA TRBJ1-1 TRBV6-1 TGTGCCAGCAGTGGGCGGGGAGAAACTGAAGCTTTCTTT CASSGRGETEAFF
NA NA TRBJ2-7 TRBV13 TGTGCCAGCAGCTTAGAAGGGGTTCCAAGTGAGGAGCAGTACTTC CASSLEGVPSEEQYF
NA TRBD1 TRBJ2-3 TRBV27 TGTGCCAGCAGTTTCACAGGGGGCGGGTATACGCAGTATTTT CASSFTGGGYTQYF
many NA TRBJ2-1 TRBV29-1 TGCAGCGCCCCTACAGGGATTGAGCAGTTCTTC CSAPTGIEQFF
many NA TRBJ1-1 TRBV28 TGTGCCAGCATCAGTGGGGGTAGGAACACTGAAGCTTTCTTT CASISGGRNTEAFF
NA TRBD1 TRBJ1-5 TRBV12-3/TRBV12-4 TGTGCCAGCAGCCGCGGACAGGGTCGCAATCAGCCCCAGCATTTT CASSRGQGRNQPQHF
NA TRBD1 TRBJ2-1 TRBV11-2 TGTGCCAGCAGGTCCCACAGGGGGGCCTACAATGGGCAGTTCTTC CASRSHRGAYNGQFF
NA TRBD2 TRBJ2-3 TRBV3-1 TGTGCCAGCAGCCAAGATCGCCTACTAGCGGGGGTTACAGATACGCAGTATTTT CASSQDRLLAGVTDTQYF
many TRBD1 TRBJ1-6 TRBV4-1 TGCGCCAGCAGAGGGACAGGTGGCGATTCACCCCTCCACTTT CASRGTGGDSPLHF
NA NA TRBJ2-2 TRBV5-1 TGCGCCAGCAGCTTAGGCACCGGGGAGCTGCTTTTT CASSLGTGELLF
many TRBD1 TRBJ1-4 TRBV3-1 TGTGCCAGCAGCCCTATAGGGACAGGGGACGGGCCTGAAAAACTGTTTTTT CASSPIGTGDGPEKLFF
many TRBD1 TRBJ1-2 TRBV2 TGTGCCAGCAGTGAAAGGGACAGGGCCTATGGCTACACCTTC CASSERDRAYGYTF
many NA TRBJ1-1 TRBV5-1 TGCGCCAGCAGCTTATCGGACACTGAAGCTTTCTTT CASSLSDTEAFF
many NA TRBJ2-5 TRBV5-1 TGCGCCAGCAGCTTTAGAGGACAAGAGACCCAGTACTTC CASSFRGQETQYF
many NA TRBJ2-7 TRBV28 TGTGCCAGCAGTCTATATGCCCGCAGTGGGCCGGTCTACGAGCAGTACTTC CASSLYARSGPVYEQYF
many TRBD1 TRBJ2-7 TRBV4-1 TGCGCCAGCAGCCCGTCAGGGACAGTCTCCTACGAGCAGTACTTC CASSPSGTVSYEQYF
NA NA TRBJ2-2 TRBV11-2 TGTGCCAGCAGCTCCCCCACTTTGCGGACCGGGGAGCTGTTTTTT CASSSPTLRTGELFF
many TRBD1 TRBJ2-7 TRBV20-1 TGCAGTGCTTCAGACAGGGGAAACGAGCAGTACTTC CSASDRGNEQYF
many NA TRBJ1-1 TRBV5-1 TGCGCCAGCAGTCTAAGGGACGTGAACACTGAAGCTTTCTTT CASSLRDVNTEAFF
many TRBD2 TRBJ2-1 TRBV5-1 TGCGCCAGCAGCCCGGAGGTGGGGAGGGCCTACAATGAGCAGTTCTTC CASSPEVGRAYNEQFF
many NA TRBJ2-2 TRBV7-9 TGTGCCAGCAGCTTAAACCGGGGGGCGCGAGGGGAGCTGTTTTTT CASSLNRGARGELFF
NA NA TRBJ2-2 TRBV24-1 TGTGCCACCGCCCCTGGGGGTACCGGGGAGCTGTTTTTT CATAPGGTGELFF
NA TRBD1 TRBJ2-1 TRBV19 TGTGCCAGTAGTATGGACAGGGCGTTTTCAGGTGAGCAGTTCTTC CASSMDRAFSGEQFF
many NA TRBJ1-1 TRBV28 TGTGCCAGCAGAGTTACTTGGGGGAGCACTGAAGCTTTCTTT CASRVTWGSTEAFF
once TRBD1 TRBJ1-1 TRBV11-3 TGTGCCAGAAGCTTAGGGACAGGGATGAACACTGAAGCTTTCTTT CARSLGTGMNTEAFF
few NA TRBJ2-2 TRBV29-1 TGCAGCGCCAAGATTGGGGATGGCGGGGAGCTGTTTTTT CSAKIGDGGELFF
few TRBD1 TRBJ1-1 TRBV3-1 TGTGCCAGCAGCCCTGGACAGGGGGCCCCTGAAGCTTTCTTT CASSPGQGAPEAFF
many NA TRBJ2-5 TRBV15 TGTGCCACCAGCAGGGAGCTAGCGCGGGAGACCCAGTACTTC CATSRELARETQYF
many TRBD2 TRBJ2-1 TRBV4-2 TGTGCCAGCAGCCAAGATCTAGCGGTTAACTCCTACAATGAGCAGTTCTTC CASSQDLAVNSYNEQFF
many TRBD1 TRBJ1-1 TRBV11-2 TGTGCCAGCAGCTTAGTTAGGACAGGGCTGGGAGCGGGCACTGAAGCTTTCTTT CASSLVRTGLGAGTEAFF
many NA TRBJ1-1 TRBV28 TGTGCCAGCAGCGCTGAGAGGGATAACACTGAAGCTTTCTTT CASSAERDNTEAFF
many NA TRBJ1-4 TRBV7-3 TGTGCCAGCAGCTCCCGACAGAGTGAAAAACTGTTTTTT CASSSRQSEKLFF